This TCR beta chain comes out of a study of identical twins. Study results and caveats: Sequences that were beta out-of-frame showed weaker excess twin sharing.

TCRdb re-analysed the 5' RACE reads in MiXCR, keeping a single row per CDR3 protein. The sample lists around 250,000 distinct CDR3 sequences, roughly 7% occurring once. Concerning this clonotype itself: Its target is unknown.

CDR1 and CDR2 from the germline V gene are SNHLY and FYNNEI. With 8 bases clipped from V and 5 bases from J, the junction kept 12 bases outside the gene matches. This CDR3 contains 15 residues. The same sample was also used in a study of yellow fever vaccine responses in identical twins.

The clonotype originates from a woman between 18 and 29 years old in good health. Sequencing was carried out using memory (CD45RO+) T cells sorted from blood. V usage is TRBV2 and J usage is TRBJ2-3; 8 bases are shared with TRBD1. The CDR3 here is CASHLGAGGVDTQYF. The CDR3 DNA reads TGTGCCAGCCATCTAGGGGCAGGGGGCGTAGATACGCAGTATTTT.